These 6 T cell receptor beta chains were all obtained from the same sample, sequenced in a study of tumor-infiltrating lymphocytes in localized non-small cell lung cancer. Only in-frame clones appear in the TCRdb table, and some are missing; sequencing was by immunoSEQ multiplex PCR. The sample shows about 16,000 clones, 69% of them seen only once. What was sequenced was lung tumor tissue. These TCRs come from a human donor with non-small cell lung cancer.

The V gene is TRBV2, the J gene TRBJ1-2; the match to TRBD1 covers 7 bases. CDR1 is SNHLY and CDR2 is FYNNEI in the germline V gene. The CDR3 sequence is 15 residues long. Losses at the gene ends were 0 bases for V and 0 bases for J; bases not matched to a gene: 1. The CDR3 is CASSEADRANYGYTF. DNA for the CDR3: TGTGCCAGCAGTGAAGCAGACAGGGCTAACTATGGCTACACCTTC.

This chain links TRBV6-5 with TRBJ1-3; D possibly corresponds to TRBD1 (5 bases). CDR3 length equals 12 residues. Germline V gene sequence: CDR1 MNHEY, CDR2 SVGAGI. V shed 9 bases and J shed 2 bases, with 8 bases lying between them. CDR3 DNA sequence: TGTGCCAGTGGGACGGCTGGAAACACCATATATTTT. This gives the protein CASGTAGNTIYF.

The rearrangement uses TRBV5-6 and TRBJ2-3; 9 bases are shared with TRBD1. CDR1 and CDR2 (germline): SGHDT, YYEEEE. This CDR3 has 16 residues. The trim removed 4 bases at V and 3 bases at J, leaving 9 bases unmatched. The CDR3 sequence is CASSPLIDRGTDTQYF. CDR3 sequence (DNA): TGTGCCAGCAGCCCGCTCATTGACAGGGGGACAGATACGCAGTATTTT.

The rearrangement joins TRBV10-2 to TRBJ2-3, with D perhaps TRBD2 (6 bases). CDR1 is WSHSY, CDR2 SAAADI, per germline. Trimming shortened V by 11 bases and J by 1 base, and 13 bases separated the two germline ends. This CDR3 region has 13 residues. This CDR3 reads CASREAGTDTQYF. The CDR3 bases are TGCGCCTCTAGGGAGGCAGGCACAGATACGCAGTATTTT.

The genes are TRBV30 and TRBJ1-6, with D possibly TRBD1 on 6 matching bases. Germline CDR1 is GTSNPN and CDR2 is SVGIG (reference sequence). CDR3 length: 15 amino acids. Trimming took 2 bases from V and 3 from J, leaving 11 bases between them. The CDR3 DNA is TGTGCCTGGAGTAAACAGGGACTCTATAATTCACCCCTCCACTTT. It specifies CAWSKQGLYNSPLHF. Full variable domain (remainder filled in from reference TRBV30 and TRBJ1-6): SQTIHQWPATLVQPVGSPLSLECTVEGTSNPNLYWYRQAAGRGLQLLFYSVGIGQISSEVPQNLSASRPQDRQFILSSKKLLLSDSGFYLCAWSKQGLYNSPLHFGNGTRLTVT.

This rearrangement joins TRBV19 to TRBJ2-7, with unresolved D. Deletions cut 2 bases from V and 2 bases from J, with 7 bases between. Germline lookup yields CDR1 LNHDA and CDR2 SQIVND (reference sequence). The CDR3 is made up of 13 amino acids. The DNA of the CDR3 is TGTGCCAGTAGTATAAAACAGACCTACGAGCAGTACTTC. As protein: CASSIKQTYEQYF.